The next 19 T cell receptor beta chains were all read from a single sample in a study of T cell responses to AZD1222 COVID-19 vaccine. Profiling relied on immunoSEQ multiplex PCR, and the TCRdb table lists in-frame clones only, not all of them. The top ten clones hold about 2.3% of a sample with 90,000 to 110,000 clones, more than 75% of them seen once. The source was peripheral blood, collected on day 0 of AZD1222 vaccination. Receptors originate from an adult in good health.

The chain uses TRBV19 and TRBJ1-6; possibly TRBD1 for D (6 bases). CDR1 is LNHDA and CDR2 is SQIVND in the germline V gene (reference sequence). The CDR3 length is 14 residues. Trimming took 2 bases from V and 7 from J, leaving 9 bases between them. The CDR3 nucleotides read TGTGCCAGTAGTATAACAGGGCTGAATTCACCCCTCCACTTT. Translated, it gives CASSITGLNSPLHF.

The V and J genes are TRBV4-3 and TRBJ2-2; the D is unclear. The V end was cut by 0 bases, the J end by 4 bases, with 15 bases between. The CDR3 is 17 amino acids. The germline CDR1 and CDR2 sequences are LGHNA and YSLEER. In DNA, the CDR3 is TGCGCCAGCAGCCAAGAGTGGGGAATGGCGAGCACCGGGGAGCTGTTTTTT. It specifies CASSQEWGMASTGELFF.

CDR3 in amino acids: CASSFAGEGEQFF. Written as DNA, the CDR3 is TGCGCCAGCAGCTTCGCAGGGGAGGGAGAGCAGTTCTTC. V and J are TRBV5-1 and TRBJ2-1; D is perhaps TRBD2 (7 bases). The V and J ends lost 2 bases and 10 bases respectively, with 13 bases between them. Germline values: CDR1 SGHRS, CDR2 YFSETQ. This CDR3 has 13 residues.

Only a few counts were recorded for this clone. The chain combines TRBV2 with TRBJ1-4; weak D call: TRBD1 (5 bases). The CDR3 is 15 residues long. Trimming left V 7 bases short and J 10 bases short, with 22 bases between. Germline CDR1 is SNHLY and CDR2 is FYNNEI. The CDR3: CASTLEGPLGGKLFF. The CDR3 DNA sequence: TGTGCCAGCACCCTCGAGGGACCCCTGGGGGGAAAACTGTTTTTT.

J is TRBJ2-7 and V is TRBV28; 11 bases agree with TRBD1. Germline V lookup: CDR1 MDHEN, CDR2 SYDVKM. The length of the CDR3 is 16 residues. The ends lost 2 bases at V and 6 bases at J; junction bases unmatched: 9. CDR3 sequence reads: CASSLTAGQGALEQYF. As DNA, the CDR3 is TGTGCCAGCAGTTTAACTGCCGGACAGGGGGCCCTCGAGCAGTACTTC.

The J gene is TRBJ2-7, the V gene TRBV3-1 (or the pseudogene TRBV3-2); either TRBD1 or TRBD2 may supply D (5 bases each). CDR3 length: 14 amino acids. V was cut by 3 bases and J by 4 bases, with 13 bases left in between. CDR1 is LGHDT and CDR2 is YNNKEL in the germline V gene (reference sequence). CDR3 nucleotide sequence: TGTGCCAGCAGCCATGGACCCGAGGGGTACGAGCAGTACTTC. It codes for CASSHGPEGYEQYF.

The chain is built from TRBV7-2 and TRBJ2-1; maybe TRBD1 (5 bases). This CDR3 region has 15 residues. Germline V gene data show CDR1 as SGHTA and CDR2 as FQGNSA. V was clipped by 0 bases and J by 8 bases, with 14 bases between them. CDR3 in DNA: TGTGCCAGCAGCTTAGCTTCAGTGCAGGGCTATGAGCAGTTCTTC. Protein product: CASSLASVQGYEQFF.

The CDR3 DNA sequence: TGTGCCAGCAGCCATGCGGACAGGGGGACTGAAGCTTTCTTT. It yields the protein CASSHADRGTEAFF. The V gene is TRBV3-1 (or the pseudogene TRBV3-2), the J gene TRBJ1-1; TRBD1 matches 10 bases. The V gene's germline CDR1 is LGHDT and CDR2 YNNKEL (reference sequence). V shed 3 bases and J 5 bases; nucleotides not matched to a gene: 3. The CDR3 sequence is 14 residues long.

This clone was seen only once. The chain couples TRBV18 to TRBJ1-5; 8 nucleotides align to TRBD1. Germline V CDR1 and CDR2: KGHSH, LQKENI. With 3 bases clipped from V and 4 bases from J, the junction kept 5 bases outside the gene matches. The CDR3 extends over 15 amino acids. In nucleotides, the CDR3 is TGTGCCAGCTCACCCTCAGGGGGCTGGAATCAGCCCCAGCATTTT. As protein: CASSPSGGWNQPQHF.

This clone was seen once. V is TRBV2 and J is TRBJ1-6; D remains ambiguous. Germline V gene data show CDR1 as SNHLY and CDR2 as FYNNEI. V was cut by 7 bases and J by 8 bases, with 12 bases left in between. This CDR3 region has 13 residues. CDR3 region: CASTSSRDSPLHF. The CDR3 nucleotides read TGTGCCAGCACCTCTAGTAGAGATTCACCCCTCCACTTT.

The J gene is TRBJ2-2, the V gene TRBV27; 10 bases line up with TRBD2. The germline V gene has CDR1 MNHEY and CDR2 SMNVEV (reference sequence). The V and J ends lost 4 bases and 7 bases, in that order; junction bases with no gene match: 12. The CDR3 contains 17 residues. The CDR3 reads CASSSRASGSDVGELFF. For the CDR3, the DNA is TGTGCCAGCAGTTCACGGGCTAGCGGGAGCGACGTCGGGGAGCTGTTTTTT.

The chain is built from TRBV27 and TRBJ1-4; 9 bases agree with TRBD1. This CDR3 is 14 amino acids long. Germline values: CDR1 MNHEY, CDR2 SMNVEV (reference sequence). The J segment lost 8 bases and the V segment lost 6 bases, leaving 7 bases of the junction unmatched. The CDR3 protein is CASRVQGAGEKLFF. The CDR3 coding sequence is TGTGCCAGCAGGGTACAGGGGGCTGGGGAAAAACTGTTTTTT.

This sequence joins TRBV6-5 and TRBJ1-5, with TRBD1 as a possible D gene (6 bases). The CDR3 covers 15 residues. The V gene lost 4 bases and the J gene lost 1 base, with 11 bases spanning the gap. CDR1 is MNHEY, CDR2 SVGAGI, per germline. Written as DNA, the CDR3 is TGTGCCAGCAGTTTAGGGGGGGTCAGCAATCAGCCCCAGCATTTT. Translating it yields CASSLGGVSNQPQHF.

Concerning this clone itself: In the same sample, other DNA sequences code for this CDR3. The rearrangement uses TRBV2 and TRBJ1-2; D unclear. The CDR3 totals 14 residues. V gave up 0 bases and J gave up 4 bases, with 9 bases separating them. Per germline, CDR1 SNHLY and CDR2 FYNNEI. This CDR3 reads CASSEAGGGYGYTF. Here the CDR3 DNA reads TGTGCCAGCAGTGAAGCCGGCGGCGGCTATGGCTACACCTTC.

The V call is TRBV7-8, the J call TRBJ2-3; 9 bases map to TRBD1. The V segment lost 2 bases and the J segment 4 bases; nucleotides outside the gene matches: 7. This CDR3 is built from 16 residues. The germline V gene has CDR1 SGHVS and CDR2 FQNEAQ. The CDR3 nucleotides read TGTGCCAGCAGCTTAAAAGGACAGGGGATATCAGATACGCAGTATTTT. It is translated as CASSLKGQGISDTQYF.

The chain employs TRBV7-9 and TRBJ1-6; D unclear. Trimming removed 1 base at V and 9 bases at J, with 7 bases between. In germline, CDR1 is SEHNR, CDR2 FQNEAQ (reference sequence). This CDR3 is built from 13 residues. CDR3 protein: CASSLEGISPLHF. CDR3 coding DNA: TGTGCCAGCAGCTTAGAGGGCATTTCACCCCTCCACTTT.

The CDR3 nucleotides read TGTGCCAGCAGTGAGCCGGGCGGGCCTGTAAAGGAGTACTTC. This encodes CASSEPGGPVKEYF. The chain is built from TRBV6-1 and TRBJ2-7; maybe TRBD2 (5 bases). V was clipped by 3 bases and J by 11 bases, with 20 bases between them. Germline assignment: CDR1 MNHNS and CDR2 SASEGT. The CDR3 has 14 amino acids.

The rearrangement uses TRBV2 and TRBJ2-2, with 7 bases identical to TRBD2. The CDR3 has 15 residues. V trimming: 7 bases; J trimming: 6 bases; junction bases outside the gene matches: 11. Germline V gene lookup returns CDR1 SNHLY and CDR2 FYNNEI. This chain's CDR3 is CASKGWAGEAGELFF. The CDR3 DNA reads TGTGCCAGCAAGGGTTGGGCGGGGGAAGCCGGGGAGCTGTTTTTT.

The V and J genes are TRBV28 and TRBJ2-3; D might be TRBD1 (8 bases). This CDR3 contains 17 residues. CDR1 and CDR2 (germline): MDHEN, SYDVKM. V was trimmed by 5 bases and J by 11 bases, leaving 29 bases between them. DNA for the CDR3: TGTGCCAGCAGTCCCCCTACAGGGGGGGGTTTTGGGTCGGGGCAGTATTTT. This encodes CASSPPTGGGFGSGQYF.